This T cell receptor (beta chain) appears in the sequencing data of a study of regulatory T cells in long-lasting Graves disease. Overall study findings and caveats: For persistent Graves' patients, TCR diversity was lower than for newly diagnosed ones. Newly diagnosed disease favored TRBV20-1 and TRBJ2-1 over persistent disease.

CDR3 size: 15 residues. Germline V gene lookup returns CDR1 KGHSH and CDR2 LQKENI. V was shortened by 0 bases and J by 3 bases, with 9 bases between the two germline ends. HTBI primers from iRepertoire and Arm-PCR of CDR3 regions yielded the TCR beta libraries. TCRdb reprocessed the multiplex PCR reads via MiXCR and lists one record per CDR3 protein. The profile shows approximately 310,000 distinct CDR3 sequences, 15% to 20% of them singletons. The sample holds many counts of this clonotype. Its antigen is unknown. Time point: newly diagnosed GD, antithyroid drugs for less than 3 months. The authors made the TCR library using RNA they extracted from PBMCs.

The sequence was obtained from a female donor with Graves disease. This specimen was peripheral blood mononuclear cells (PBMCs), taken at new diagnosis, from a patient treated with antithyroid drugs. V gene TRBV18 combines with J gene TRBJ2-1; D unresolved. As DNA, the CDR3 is TGTGCCAGCTCACCACCGGGTTACGACTACAATGAGCAGTTCTTC. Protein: CASSPPGYDYNEQFF.